A selection of T cell receptor beta chains follows, all from one sample in a study of blood T cell repertoires in COVID-19. Assay: immunoSEQ multiplex PCR; the TCRdb copy retains only in-frame clones and omits some. This table holds roughly 100,000 clones, 85% to 90% found once. The sequenced sample was peripheral blood. The receptor source for this set is a human donor with COVID-19, enrolled during active disease. The donor label of this sample is uncertain. Each CDR3 is given with its conserved first and last residue. A D gene is named only where the DNA matches it firmly. Size values are once, few and many counts, or a class for expanded clones, and some rows have none.

DNA,CDR3,J,D,size,V
TGTGCCAGCAGCGTAGGAGATAACTATGGCTACACCTTC,CASSVGDNYGYTF,TRBJ1-2,.,.,TRBV9
TGTGCCAGCTCACCCAACAGAGACTATGGCTACACCTTC,CASSPNRDYGYTF,TRBJ1-2,.,once,TRBV18
TGTGCCAGCAGCCTAGACAGGAGTAGCAATCAGCCCCAGCATTTT,CASSLDRSSNQPQHF,TRBJ1-5,.,once,TRBV2
TGTGCCAGCAGCTTAGCGATCAGCTATGGCTACACCTTC,CASSLAISYGYTF,TRBJ1-2,.,.,TRBV7-9
TGTGCCAGCACCAGACAGGGTGCGAACACCGGGGAGCTGTTTTTT,CASTRQGANTGELFF,TRBJ2-2,TRBD1,.,TRBV25-1
TGTGCCACCAGTGATGCCACGACAGGGCACAATCAGCCCCAGCATTTT,CATSDATTGHNQPQHF,TRBJ1-5,TRBD1,.,TRBV24-1
TGTGCCAGCAGCTTGTTACTGAATAATTCACCCCTCCACTTT,CASSLLLNNSPLHF,TRBJ1-6,.,.,TRBV5-4
TGCGCCAGCAGCCTGGGACCGGGACAGATGAACTATGGCTACACCTTC,CASSLGPGQMNYGYTF,TRBJ1-2,TRBD1,.,TRBV5-1
TGTGCCACCAGTGATGCGACAGGGACTGGAAACACCATATATTTT,CATSDATGTGNTIYF,TRBJ1-3,TRBD1,.,TRBV24-1
TGTGCCAGCAGCAAGGTGCGGGATGGCTCCTACAATGAGCAGTTCTTC,CASSKVRDGSYNEQFF,TRBJ2-1,.,.,TRBV21-1
TGTGCCAGTGGAGAGACAGGAACTGGAAACACCATATATTTT,CASGETGTGNTIYF,TRBJ1-3,.,.,TRBV19
TGTGCCAGCAGCCCGGGGAGTAATGAAAAACTGTTTTTT,CASSPGSNEKLFF,TRBJ1-4,.,.,TRBV7-6
TGTGCCAGCAGCTCGACAGGCCCCTATTCCTACGAGCAGTACTTC,CASSSTGPYSYEQYF,TRBJ2-7,.,once,TRBV6-4
TGTGCCAGCAGCTCCAAGGACAGGTTCTACGAGCAGTACTTC,CASSSKDRFYEQYF,TRBJ2-7,TRBD1,.,TRBV11-2
TGTGCCAGCACGGACACATGGGGCAATCAGCCCCAGCATTTT,CASTDTWGNQPQHF,TRBJ1-5,.,.,TRBV6-5
TGCAGCGTTGAAAAAGGACAGGGGGTCGGTGAAGCTTTCTTT,CSVEKGQGVGEAFF,TRBJ1-1,TRBD1,.,TRBV29-1
TGTGCCAGCAGCCAAGATTCAGGATCCACTGAAGCTTTCTTT,CASSQDSGSTEAFF,TRBJ1-1,.,.,TRBV3-1/TRBV3-2
TGTGCCAGCAGCTTCTCGCGCACAGGGTTCTACCCCAATGAGCAGTTCTTC,CASSFSRTGFYPNEQFF,TRBJ2-1,.,.,TRBV5-5
TGTGCCACCCAGACAGCCTACGAGCAGTACTTC,CATQTAYEQYF,TRBJ2-7,.,once,TRBV28
TGCAGCGCAAAGACAGGGCCCAACTATGGCTACACCTTC,CSAKTGPNYGYTF,TRBJ1-2,TRBD1,.,TRBV29-1
TGTGCCAGCAGCCAAGCAGGCGGGGGCAATGAGCAGTTCTTC,CASSQAGGGNEQFF,TRBJ2-1,TRBD2,once,TRBV3-1/TRBV3-2
TGTGCTAGTGGTTTTAGGGGGCGTTTGAACACTGAAGCTTTCTTT,CASGFRGRLNTEAFF,TRBJ1-1,TRBD1,.,TRBV12-5
TGTGCCAGCAGTGAAGGACAGCGTCAAGAGACCCAGTACTTC,CASSEGQRQETQYF,TRBJ2-5,.,.,TRBV25-1
TGTGCCAGCAGGCTTGGTAGCGCGAGCTCCTACGAGCAGTACTTC,CASRLGSASSYEQYF,TRBJ2-7,.,.,TRBV13
TGTGCCAGCAGCTTCGCAGGGGGTTCTCACTCCTCAGAAAAACTGTTTTTT,CASSFAGGSHSSEKLFF,TRBJ1-4,TRBD1,.,TRBV5-4
TGCGCCAGCAGCCAAGTCTCCGCAGGGGGTTTCTACGAGCAGTACTTC,CASSQVSAGGFYEQYF,TRBJ2-7,TRBD1,.,TRBV4-1
TGTGCCAGCAGCCCTCCGGGACTAGCGGACAATGAGCAGTTCTTC,CASSPPGLADNEQFF,TRBJ2-1,TRBD2,.,TRBV3-1/TRBV3-2
TGCGCCAGCAGCTTTGAGTCTCAACAGCAGTTCTTC,CASSFESQQQFF,TRBJ2-1,.,.,TRBV5-1
TGTGCCAGCAGCCCCCCTGGACATCGCGGAAACATTCAGTACTTC,CASSPPGHRGNIQYF,TRBJ2-4,.,once,TRBV6-5